This is a list of T cell receptor beta chains from one sample in a study of blood T cell repertoires in COVID-19. Clones were sequenced by immunoSEQ multiplex PCR, and TCRdb holds only the in-frame ones, with some missing. Here the sample spans 410,000 or so clones, around nine tenths being singletons. The sample comprised peripheral blood. The receptors shown here come from a woman aged 40 to 55 with COVID-19, enrolled during active disease. CDR3s include the opening cysteine and the closing phenylalanine or tryptophan. The D gene is left open where the match is weak. Rows give clone size only sometimes, using once, few, many, or a class for an expanded clone.

d_call	j_call	v_call	clone_size	cdr3_aa	cdr3_nt
TRBD1	TRBJ2-7	TRBV6-4	.	CASSRDRGTEQYF	TGTGCCAGCAGTCGGGACAGGGGAACCGAGCAGTACTTC
TRBD1	TRBJ1-5	TRBV12-5	.	CASVRGGEGDQPQHF	TGTGCTAGCGTTAGAGGGGGCGAGGGCGATCAGCCCCAGCATTTT
TRBD1	TRBJ1-2	TRBV27	.	CASSLTYGQGYGYTF	TGTGCCAGCAGTTTAACCTACGGACAGGGATATGGCTACACCTTC
TRBD1	TRBJ2-2	TRBV27	once	CASSPPDRLMNTGELFF	TGTGCCAGCAGTCCACCGGACAGGTTGATGAACACCGGGGAGCTGTTTTTT
TRBD1	TRBJ2-2	TRBV28	once	CASSSPGTEYTGELFF	TGTGCCAGCAGTTCCCCCGGGACAGAATACACCGGGGAGCTGTTTTTT
.	TRBJ2-7	TRBV7-3	.	CASSYNRAYEQYF	TGTGCCAGCAGCTACAACAGAGCCTACGAGCAGTACTTC
.	TRBJ2-7	TRBV27	.	CASYLPAPRKSYEQYF	TGTGCCAGCTATCTTCCCGCCCCCAGGAAATCCTACGAGCAGTACTTC
TRBD1	TRBJ1-1	TRBV19	.	CASSTDRVLAFF	TGTGCCAGTAGTACCGACAGGGTGTTAGCTTTCTTT
TRBD1	TRBJ2-7	TRBV16	.	CASSQRQGAGYEQYF	TGTGCCAGCAGCCAAAGACAGGGGGCAGGTTATGAGCAGTACTTC
TRBD1	TRBJ1-1	TRBV14	.	CASSQATGPNTEAFF	TGTGCCAGCAGCCAAGCGACAGGGCCGAACACTGAAGCTTTCTTT
TRBD2	TRBJ2-1	TRBV4-3	.	CARSHAGGGAGNEQFF	TGCGCCCGCAGCCACGCGGGCGGGGGGGCGGGCAATGAGCAGTTCTTC
.	TRBJ1-2	TRBV27	.	CASSLSTGTYGYTF	TGTGCCAGCAGTTTATCCACAGGGACCTATGGCTACACCTTC
.	TRBJ1-6	TRBV21-1	few	CASSKVSWENSPLHF	TGTGCCAGCAGCAAAGTGTCTTGGGAGAATTCACCCCTCCACTTT
.	TRBJ2-7	TRBV3-1/TRBV3-2	.	CASSQPGYEQYF	TGTGCCAGCAGCCAGCCGGGTTACGAGCAGTACTTC
.	TRBJ2-3	TRBV7-2	.	CASSLAGSSTDTQYF	TGTGCCAGCAGCTTAGCCGGGTCTAGCACAGATACGCAGTATTTT
.	TRBJ1-2	TRBV29-1	.	CSVAGTPNYGYTF	TGCAGCGTCGCTGGGACACCAAACTATGGCTACACCTTC
.	TRBJ2-1	TRBV27	.	CASRLQTGYNEQFF	TGTGCCAGCCGGCTTCAGACAGGCTACAATGAGCAGTTCTTC
.	TRBJ2-2	TRBV27	.	CASSPDKNTGELFF	TGTGCCAGCAGTCCGGACAAGAACACCGGGGAGCTGTTTTTT
TRBD2	TRBJ2-6	TRBV5-6	.	CASSFEWGGRRIGANVLTF	TGTGCCAGCAGCTTCGAATGGGGGGGACGACGTATCGGGGCCAACGTCCTGACTTTC
TRBD1	TRBJ2-7	TRBV5-4	.	CASSWDSSYEQYF	TGTGCCAGCAGCTGGGACAGTTCCTACGAGCAGTACTTC
TRBD1	TRBJ1-1	TRBV14	.	CASSPQGAEAFF	TGTGCCAGCAGCCCCCAGGGGGCTGAAGCTTTCTTT
TRBD1	TRBJ1-4	TRBV6-6	.	CASSSPTGDNEKLFF	TGTGCCAGCAGTTCCCCCACAGGGGATAATGAAAAACTGTTTTTT
TRBD2	TRBJ2-7	TRBV7-2	.	CASSPGRAYEQYF	TGTGCCAGCAGCCCGGGGAGGGCCTACGAGCAGTACTTC
.	TRBJ1-3	TRBV9	.	CASSEGLPGAGNTIYF	TGTGCCAGCAGCGAGGGACTTCCAGGCGCTGGAAACACCATATATTTT
.	TRBJ2-7	TRBV28	once	CASSRYEQYF	TGTGCCAGCAGTCGCTACGAGCAGTACTTC
.	TRBJ2-7	TRBV28	.	CASSFLAIRLYEQYF	TGTGCCAGCAGTTTTCTAGCGATCCGTTTGTACGAGCAGTACTTC
.	TRBJ2-1	TRBV6-5	.	CASSSTSLRHNEQFF	TGTGCCAGCAGTTCCACCTCTTTGAGGCACAATGAGCAGTTCTTC
TRBD2	TRBJ2-5	TRBV7-9	.	CASSLVRGGARETQYF	TGTGCCAGCAGCTTAGTCCGCGGGGGGGCTCGGGAGACCCAGTACTTC
.	TRBJ1-5	TRBV2	.	CASSAQSVSNQPQHF	TGTGCCAGCAGCGCCCAGTCCGTTAGCAATCAGCCCCAGCATTTT
TRBD1	TRBJ2-5	TRBV18	.	CASSPGQAWQETQYF	TGTGCCAGCTCACCTGGACAGGCTTGGCAAGAGACCCAGTACTTC
TRBD1	TRBJ1-1	TRBV5-6	.	CASSWDRGSEAFF	TGTGCCAGCAGCTGGGACAGGGGAAGTGAAGCTTTCTTT
.	TRBJ2-7	TRBV6-5	.	CASRGGTRSYEQYF	TGTGCCAGCAGGGGGGGGACACGGTCCTACGAGCAGTACTTC
TRBD1	TRBJ2-7	TRBV29-1	.	CSVLQGPAYEQYF	TGCAGCGTCCTACAGGGGCCAGCCTACGAGCAGTACTTC
.	TRBJ1-4	TRBV9	.	CASSVGLQRTNEKLFF	TGTGCCAGCAGCGTAGGACTACAGAGAACTAATGAAAAACTGTTTTTT
TRBD1	TRBJ1-2	TRBV6-1	.	CASSEAEGDSVYGYTF	TGTGCCAGCAGTGAAGCGGAGGGGGACAGCGTCTATGGCTACACCTTC
TRBD1	TRBJ1-1	TRBV6-5	.	CASSPQGTEAFF	TGTGCCAGCAGCCCACAGGGGACTGAAGCTTTCTTT
TRBD1	TRBJ2-1	TRBV5-1	.	CASSSGYQGAAYNEQFF	TGCGCCAGCAGCTCAGGTTATCAGGGGGCCGCCTACAATGAGCAGTTCTTC
.	TRBJ2-3	TRBV6-2/TRBV6-3	.	CASSAGTSTDTQYF	TGTGCCAGCAGTGCCGGGACTAGCACAGATACGCAGTATTTT
.	TRBJ1-4	TRBV30	.	CAWNRGGNEKLFF	TGTGCCTGGAATAGAGGGGGAAATGAAAAACTGTTTTTT
.	TRBJ1-4	TRBV5-1	once	CASTRETGEKLFF	TGCGCCAGCACCAGAGAGACAGGCGAAAAACTGTTTTTT
TRBD1	TRBJ1-6	TRBV10-1	.	CASRRTGVISYNSPLHF	TGCGCCAGCAGACGGACAGGGGTGATATCCTATAATTCACCCCTCCACTTT
.	TRBJ1-6	TRBV14	.	CASSQEVVRGSFSPLHF	TGTGCCAGCAGCCAAGAAGTGGTTAGGGGCTCATTTTCACCCCTCCACTTT
.	TRBJ2-3	TRBV27	.	CASSKSGDTQYF	TGTGCCAGCAGTAAATCAGGGGATACGCAGTATTTT
.	TRBJ1-3	TRBV6-5	.	CASSGGNTIYF	TGTGCCAGCAGCGGTGGAAACACCATATATTTT
.	TRBJ2-3	TRBV27	.	CASRGTRGSWGTDTQYF	TGTGCCAGCAGGGGGACAAGGGGCTCGTGGGGCACAGATACGCAGTATTTT
.	TRBJ1-2	TRBV5-6	.	CASSLRRGARGTNYGYTF	TGTGCCAGCAGCTTGAGGCGGGGAGCAAGGGGAACTAACTATGGCTACACCTTC
TRBD1	TRBJ1-1	TRBV27	.	CASSLFFSDRLNTEAFF	TGTGCCAGCAGTTTATTCTTCTCGGACAGGCTGAACACTGAAGCTTTCTTT
.	TRBJ1-6	TRBV19	.	CASSIDEGRGNSPLHF	TGTGCCAGTAGTATAGATGAAGGACGGGGGAACTCACCCCTCCACTTT
.	TRBJ2-1	TRBV28	.	CASSAGSYNEQFF	TGTGCCAGCAGTGCCGGCTCCTACAATGAGCAGTTCTTC
TRBD2	TRBJ2-5	TRBV2	.	CASAGGVGETQYF	TGTGCCAGCGCGGGGGGGGTTGGAGAGACCCAGTACTTC
.	TRBJ1-2	TRBV5-4	.	CASSLGGSYGYTF	TGTGCCAGCAGCTTGGGAGGATCCTATGGCTACACCTTC
TRBD2	TRBJ2-1	TRBV10-2	.	CASRTSGGVGEQFF	TGCGCCAGCAGGACTAGCGGAGGGGTGGGTGAGCAGTTCTTC
.	TRBJ2-6	TRBV6-2/TRBV6-3	.	CASSYSRGSGANVLTF	TGTGCCAGCAGTTACTCAAGGGGCTCTGGGGCCAACGTCCTGACTTTC